The 6 T cell receptor beta chains presented below share a single source sample, sequenced in a study of shared clonotypes between healthy human individuals. Only in-frame clones appear in the TCRdb table, and some are missing; sequencing was by immunoSEQ multiplex PCR. Among about 2.2 million clones, about 93% were seen once, and the ten largest hold around 1.8%. Naive CD8 cells lacked CD45RO and underwent positive selection for CCR7, leaving out terminally differentiated effector memory CD45RA+ cells. The sample comprised naive CD8+ T cells from PBMCs. Receptors originate from a man younger than 30 in good health. Some clones in this sample may be carry-over from other donors' samples.

This rearrangement joins TRBV7-2 to TRBJ2-1; either TRBD1 or TRBD2 may fit D (5 bases each). The V end was cut by 7 bases, the J end by 5 bases, with 18 bases between. The CDR3 extends over 15 amino acids. Germline V CDR1 and CDR2: SGHTA, FQGNSA. The CDR3 sequence: CASTDIGTVNNEQFF. The CDR3 DNA reads TGTGCCAGCACCGATATCGGGACGGTGAACAATGAGCAGTTCTTC.

The chain uses TRBV28 and TRBJ2-2; a possible D gene is TRBD2 (7 bases). Germline CDR1 and CDR2: MDHEN and SYDVKM. This CDR3 comprises 16 residues. V lost 5 bases to trimming and J lost 6 bases, with 19 bases between them. Here the CDR3 reads CASSTPPTGRAGELFF. The CDR3 DNA reads TGTGCCAGCAGTACCCCCCCCACAGGGAGGGCCGGGGAGCTGTTTTTT.

V is TRBV11-2 and J is TRBJ2-3; 8 bases fit TRBD1. The CDR3 spans 16 residues. CDR1 is SGHAT and CDR2 is FQNNGV in the germline V gene. V shed 1 base, J shed 4 bases, and the junction held 7 bases outside the gene matches. CDR3 sequence: CASSLAIDRGPDTQYF. The CDR3 nucleotides are TGTGCCAGCAGCTTAGCCATTGACAGGGGCCCAGATACGCAGTATTTT.

In DNA form, the CDR3 reads TGTGCCAGCAGCTTTTTCAGTACTACCTACGAGCAGTACTTC. Amino acids: CASSFFSTTYEQYF. The chain carries TRBV5-6 and TRBJ2-7, with no clear D. The CDR3 is 14 amino acids. Trimming pared 2 bases from V and 2 bases from J, leaving 11 bases between. CDR1 is SGHDT, CDR2 YYEEEE, per germline.

V is TRBV6-6 and J is TRBJ2-5; the D gene is possibly TRBD2 (5 bases). V was pared by 8 bases and J by 1 base, with 20 bases between. CDR3 length: 16 amino acids. Germline CDR1 is MNHNY and CDR2 is SVGAGI (reference sequence). The CDR3 DNA sequence: TGTGCCAGCGGCCCCATGGGCGCGGGTCTCCAAGAGACCCAGTACTTC. Residues: CASGPMGAGLQETQYF.

The chain recombines TRBV6-5 with TRBJ1-2; TRBD1 might be the D (5 bases). The CDR3 has 13 residues. V was cut by 4 bases and J by 8 bases, with 14 bases left in between. The germline gives CDR1 MNHEY, CDR2 SVGAGI. The CDR3 DNA follows: TGTGCCAGCAGTTGGGATCCAGGGTACGGCTACACCTTC. It codes for CASSWDPGYGYTF.